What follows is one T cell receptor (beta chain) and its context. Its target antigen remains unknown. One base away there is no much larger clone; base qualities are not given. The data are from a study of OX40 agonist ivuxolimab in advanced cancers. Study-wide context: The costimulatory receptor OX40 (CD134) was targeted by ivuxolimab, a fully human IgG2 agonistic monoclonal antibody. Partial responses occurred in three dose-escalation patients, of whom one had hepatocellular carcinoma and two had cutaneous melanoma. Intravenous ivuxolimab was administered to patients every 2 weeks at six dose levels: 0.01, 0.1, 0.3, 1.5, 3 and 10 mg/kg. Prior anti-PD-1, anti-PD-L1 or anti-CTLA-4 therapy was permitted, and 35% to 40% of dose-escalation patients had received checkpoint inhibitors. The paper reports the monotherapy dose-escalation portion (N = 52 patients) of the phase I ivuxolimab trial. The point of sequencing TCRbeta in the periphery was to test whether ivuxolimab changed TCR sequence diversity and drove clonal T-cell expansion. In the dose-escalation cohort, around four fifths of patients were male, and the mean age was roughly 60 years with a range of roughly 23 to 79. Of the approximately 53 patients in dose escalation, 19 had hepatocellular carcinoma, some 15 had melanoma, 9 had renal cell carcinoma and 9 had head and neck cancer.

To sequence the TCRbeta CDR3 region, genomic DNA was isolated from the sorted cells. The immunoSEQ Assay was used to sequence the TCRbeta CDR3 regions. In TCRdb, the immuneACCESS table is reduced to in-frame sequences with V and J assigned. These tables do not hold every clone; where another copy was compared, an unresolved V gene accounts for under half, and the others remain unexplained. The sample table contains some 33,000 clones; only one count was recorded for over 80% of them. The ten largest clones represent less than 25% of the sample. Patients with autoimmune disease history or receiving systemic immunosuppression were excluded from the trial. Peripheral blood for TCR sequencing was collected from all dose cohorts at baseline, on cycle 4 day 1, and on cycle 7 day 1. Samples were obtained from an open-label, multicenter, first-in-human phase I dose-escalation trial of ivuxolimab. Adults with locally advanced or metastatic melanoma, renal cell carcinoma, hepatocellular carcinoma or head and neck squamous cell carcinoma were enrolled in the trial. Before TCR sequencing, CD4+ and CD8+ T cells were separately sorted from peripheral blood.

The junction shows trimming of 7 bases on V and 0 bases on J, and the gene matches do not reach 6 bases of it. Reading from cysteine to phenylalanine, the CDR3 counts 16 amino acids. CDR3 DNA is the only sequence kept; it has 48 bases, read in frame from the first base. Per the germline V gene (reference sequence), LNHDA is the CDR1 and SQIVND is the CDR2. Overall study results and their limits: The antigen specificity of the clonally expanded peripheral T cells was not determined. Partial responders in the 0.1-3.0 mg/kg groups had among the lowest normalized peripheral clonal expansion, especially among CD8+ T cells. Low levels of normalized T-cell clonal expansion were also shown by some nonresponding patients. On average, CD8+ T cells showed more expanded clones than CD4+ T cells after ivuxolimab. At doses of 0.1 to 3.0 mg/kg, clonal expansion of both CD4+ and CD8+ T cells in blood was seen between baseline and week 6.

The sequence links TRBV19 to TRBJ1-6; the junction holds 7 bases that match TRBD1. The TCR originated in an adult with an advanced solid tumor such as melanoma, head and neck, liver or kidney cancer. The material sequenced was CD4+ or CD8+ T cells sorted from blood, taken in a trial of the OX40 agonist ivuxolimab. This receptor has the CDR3 CASTDRDSSYNSPLHF. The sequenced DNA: TGTGCCAGTACCGACAGGGATAGCTCCTATAATTCACCCCTCCACTTT.